The 19 T cell receptor beta chains below were found in one sample sequenced in a study of blood T cell repertoires in COVID-19. Sequencing was performed with immunoSEQ multiplex PCR; in TCRdb, only in-frame clones are kept and a portion is missing. Among approximately 390,000 clones listed, approximately 85% were seen once. Sequencing was done on a sample of PBMCs or T cells enriched from blood (not recorded which). The receptors originated from a woman aged 40 to 50 with acute COVID-19.

This chain connects TRBV9 to TRBJ1-5; D is uncertain. The CDR3 has 15 residues. Germline CDR1 reads SGDLS; CDR2 reads YYNGEE. V gave up 0 bases and J gave up 2 bases, with 9 bases separating them. The CDR3 coding sequence is TGTGCCAGCAGCGTAGGTCACGGTCGCAATCAGCCCCAGCATTTT. Residues: CASSVGHGRNQPQHF.

V is TRBV11-2 and J is TRBJ1-2; D might be TRBD1 (5 bases). CDR3 length: 15 amino acids. Trimming removed 5 bases at V and 1 base at J, with 14 bases between. In germline, CDR1 is SGHAT, CDR2 FQNNGV. The CDR3 sequence is CASSPALGGNYGYTF. CDR3 DNA: TGTGCCAGCAGCCCCGCCCTCGGGGGTAACTATGGCTACACCTTC.

The J gene is TRBJ2-2, the V gene TRBV5-1; D possibly corresponds to TRBD1 (6 bases). Germline assignment: CDR1 SGHRS and CDR2 YFSETQ. The germline V and J ends were trimmed by 1 base and 2 bases, with 12 bases remaining between them. This CDR3 has 16 amino acids. The CDR3 DNA sequence: TGCGCCAGCAGCTTGTTAACAGGGCCTAACACCGGGGAGCTGTTTTTT. Protein: CASSLLTGPNTGELFF. The whole variable domain, filled in from reference TRBV5-1 and TRBJ2-2, reads KAGVTQTPRYLIKTRGQQVTLSCSPISGHRSVSWYQQTPGQGLQFLFEYFSETQRNKGNFPGRFSGRQFSNSRSEMNVSTLELGDSALYLCASSLLTGPNTGELFFGEGSRLTVL.

The rearrangement uses TRBV19 and TRBJ1-1; D is perhaps TRBD1 (5 bases). Germline CDR1 LNHDA, CDR2 SQIVND (reference sequence). Trimming pared 1 base from V and 7 bases from J, leaving 16 bases between. The CDR3 consists of 15 residues. The CDR3 nucleotides are TGTGCCAGTAGTATAGCTTTCCGACAGATAAATGAAGCTTTCTTT. Translated, it gives CASSIAFRQINEAFF.

The chain employs TRBV6-1 and TRBJ2-7; 8 bases agree with TRBD1. The junction had 14 bases not matched to a gene; V was cut back by 2 bases and J by 5 bases. This CDR3 region has 17 residues. Germline V gives CDR1 MNHNS, CDR2 SASEGT. CDR3 nucleotide sequence: TGTGCCAGCAGTGAAAGAGGGACAGGAATAACCTACAACGAGCAGTACTTC. It codes for CASSERGTGITYNEQYF.

The chain employs TRBV2 and TRBJ2-3; TRBD1 aligns across 7 bases. The V segment lost 4 bases and the J segment 8 bases; nucleotides outside the gene matches: 6. The germline gives CDR1 SNHLY, CDR2 FYNNEI. This CDR3 region has 13 residues. The CDR3 protein is CASSGGQSGTQYF. The CDR3 DNA follows: TGTGCCAGCAGTGGGGGACAGAGCGGTACGCAGTATTTT.

This chain links TRBV11-2 with TRBJ1-1; D is unclear. V lost 2 bases to trimming and J lost 0 bases, with 10 bases between them. CDR3 length equals 15 residues. Germline values: CDR1 SGHAT, CDR2 FQNNGV. The CDR3: CASSLKFTVNTEAFF. CDR3 DNA sequence: TGTGCCAGCAGCTTAAAGTTTACAGTGAACACTGAAGCTTTCTTT.

The sample holds one count of this clone. This chain joins TRBV29-1 and TRBJ2-3, with 8 bases identical to TRBD2. Trimming removed 8 bases from V and 0 bases from J; junction bases left unmatched: 7. The CDR3 sequence is 14 residues long. Germline lookup yields CDR1 SQVTM and CDR2 ANQGSEA. DNA of the CDR3: TGCAGCCCGAGACAGCGGGGGAGCACAGATACGCAGTATTTT. Translated: CSPRQRGSTDTQYF.

This clone is a singleton in its sample. The V and J genes are TRBV11-3 and TRBJ2-7; tentatively, D is TRBD1 (5 bases). Germline CDR1 is SGHNT and CDR2 is YENEEA. Trimming left V 1 base short and J 7 bases short, with 11 bases between. The CDR3 sequence is 13 residues long. CDR3 coding DNA: TGTGCCAGCAGCTTAGCGTCGCAGGGTGAGCAGTACTTC. This sequence encodes CASSLASQGEQYF.

V gene TRBV18 combines with J gene TRBJ1-4; 8 bases agree with TRBD1. V lost 5 bases to trimming and J lost 7 bases; unmatched junction nucleotides: 6. The CDR3 is made up of 14 amino acids. CDR1 KGHSH and CDR2 LQKENI come from the germline V gene. This chain's CDR3 is CASSSQGAAEKLFF. Here the CDR3 DNA reads TGTGCCAGCTCATCCCAGGGGGCGGCTGAAAAACTGTTTTTT. Complete variable domain (other parts from reference TRBV18 and TRBJ1-4): NAGVMQNPRHLVRRRGQEARLRCSPMKGHSHVYWYRQLPEEGLKFMVYLQKENIIDESGMPKERFSAEFPKEGPSILRIQQVVRGDSAAYFCASSSQGAAEKLFFGSGTQLSVL.

The V and J genes are TRBV11-3 and TRBJ2-3; 14 bases agree with TRBD2. The V segment lost 5 bases and the J segment 3 bases; nucleotides outside the gene matches: 7. Per germline, CDR1 SGHNT and CDR2 YENEEA. CDR3 length: 17 amino acids. In nucleotides, the CDR3 is TGTGCCAGCAGCCCTAGGACTAGCGGGGGGCCGACAGATACGCAGTATTTT. Protein: CASSPRTSGGPTDTQYF.

The chain carries TRBV5-6 and TRBJ2-1; D is unresolved. Germline V gives CDR1 SGHDT, CDR2 YYEEEE. The CDR3 spans 15 residues. V was clipped by 5 bases and J by 0 bases, with 12 bases between them. In nucleotides, the CDR3 is TGTGCCAGCAGAAGCGCCTCGGGCTCCTACAATGAGCAGTTCTTC. Translation: CASRSASGSYNEQFF.

J is TRBJ2-1 and V is TRBV23-1; D perhaps matches TRBD1 (5 bases). TRBV23-1 is an ORF; its function is uncertain. The CDR3 contains 22 residues. The germline V and J ends were trimmed by 7 bases and 0 bases, with 34 bases remaining between them. DNA for the CDR3: TGCGCCAGCATTAAGATTCCTCTCCTTGGGGCAGGGCCGTACAGCTCCTACAATGAGCAGTTCTTC. The encoded protein is CASIKIPLLGAGPYSSYNEQFF.

This rearrangement joins TRBV3-1 (or the pseudogene TRBV3-2) to TRBJ2-1; D not certain. V shed 1 base and J shed 5 bases, with 12 bases lying between them. Germline-derived CDR1 and CDR2 are LGHDT and YNNKEL (reference sequence). The CDR3 spans 15 residues. CDR3 protein: CASSQAQTRNNEQFF. The CDR3 nucleotides read TGTGCCAGCAGCCAAGCCCAGACACGGAACAATGAGCAGTTCTTC.

This rearrangement joins TRBV3-1 (or the pseudogene TRBV3-2) to TRBJ1-3; D uncertain. Germline V gene data show CDR1 as LGHDT and CDR2 as YNNKEL (reference sequence). The V end lost 8 bases, the J end lost 0 bases, and 11 bases lay between the germline ends. CDR3 length equals 14 residues. The CDR3 spells CASCATNSGNTIYF. CDR3 sequence (DNA): TGTGCCAGCTGCGCAACTAACTCTGGAAACACCATATATTTT.

The chain uses TRBV5-1 and TRBJ2-7; D is undetermined. V lost 0 bases, J lost 6 bases, and 10 bases lay in between. Looked up from germline, CDR1 is SGHRS and CDR2 is YFSETQ. The CDR3 has 13 amino acids. This chain's CDR3 is CASSLASPREQYF. CDR3 in DNA: TGCGCCAGCAGCTTGGCCTCTCCCCGCGAGCAGTACTTC.

V gene TRBV5-6 combines with J gene TRBJ2-1; no clear D. Germline values: CDR1 SGHDT, CDR2 YYEEEE. Trimming pared 2 bases from V and 10 bases from J, leaving 16 bases between. The CDR3 sequence is 14 residues long. DNA of the CDR3: TGTGCCAGCAGCTTCTCGGGTCCGGCGCGGGAGCAGTTCTTC. It codes for CASSFSGPAREQFF.

V is TRBV30 and J is TRBJ1-1; D is undetermined. V gave up 0 bases and J gave up 1 base, with 12 bases separating them. This CDR3 is 15 amino acids long. CDR1 GTSNPN and CDR2 SVGIG come from the germline V gene (reference sequence). The CDR3 sequence is CAWSVLVGGNTEAFF. CDR3 coding DNA: TGTGCCTGGAGTGTACTTGTGGGAGGGAACACTGAAGCTTTCTTT.

This clone has only one observation. CDR3 nucleotide sequence: TGTGCCAGCAGTGTGACAGGGTGGTATGAAAAACTGTTTTTT. Its translation: CASSVTGWYEKLFF. The V and J genes are TRBV25-1 and TRBJ1-4; 7 positions agree with TRBD1. The CDR3 is 14 residues long. V was pared by 4 bases and J by 6 bases, with 5 bases of the junction left unmatched. CDR1 is MGHDK and CDR2 is SYGVNS in the germline V gene.